The 31 T cell receptor beta chains below come from one sample, sequenced in a study of siplizumab effects on memory and regulatory T cells. Data came from immunoSEQ multiplex PCR; TCRdb stores just in-frame clones and leaves some out. The sample lists approximately 50,000 clones, 93% occurring once. The material sequenced was CD8+ T cells sorted from blood. The receptors stem from a human donor in good health.

This clone is judged medium-sized. V and J are TRBV28 and TRBJ2-1; maybe TRBD2 (5 bases). Per germline, CDR1 MDHEN and CDR2 SYDVKM. The CDR3 is 12 amino acids. V lost 3 bases to trimming and J lost 9 bases, with 9 bases between them. The CDR3 loop reads CASSLGLAEQFF. The CDR3 region has the DNA TGTGCCAGCAGTTTGGGTCTAGCTGAGCAGTTCTTC.

The chain recombines TRBV19 with TRBJ2-3; 10 bases line up with TRBD2. The CDR3 loop spans 16 amino acids. The trim removed 8 bases at V and 4 bases at J, leaving 12 bases unmatched. Germline CDR1 and CDR2: LNHDA and SQIVND (reference sequence). In nucleotides, the CDR3 is TGTGCCAGTTCAAGAGCGGGAGGGATGTGGGCAGATACGCAGTATTTT. This translates into CASSRAGGMWADTQYF. The full variable domain, rest sourced from reference TRBV19 and TRBJ2-3, is DGGITQSPKYLFRKEGQNVTLSCEQNLNHDAMYWYRQDPGQGLRLIYYSQIVNDFQKGDIAEGYSVSREKKESFPLTVTSAQKNPTAFYLCASSRAGGMWADTQYFGPGTRLTVL.

The rearrangement uses TRBV2 and TRBJ2-5; possible D gene TRBD1, 5 bases. Germline V gene sequence: CDR1 SNHLY, CDR2 FYNNEI. The CDR3 loop spans 14 amino acids. The V end lost 3 bases, the J end lost 4 bases, and 12 bases lay between the germline ends. CDR3 bases: TGTGCCAGCAGTGACCCGGCAGGGCGAGAGACCCAGTACTTC. It yields the protein CASSDPAGRETQYF.

The chain couples TRBV29-1 to TRBJ1-1, with D possibly TRBD1 on 5 matching bases. This CDR3 is built from 13 residues. V lost 7 bases and J 5 bases, leaving 17 bases between the germline ends. Germline V gene lookup returns CDR1 SQVTM and CDR2 ANQGSEA. Written as DNA, the CDR3 is TGCAGCGCCCCGGAGGCAGGGAAAACTGAAGCTTTCTTT. Its protein is CSAPEAGKTEAFF.

The V and J genes are TRBV2 and TRBJ2-3; TRBD1 is a possible D gene (6 bases). CDR3 length equals 13 residues. CDR1 and CDR2 (germline): SNHLY, FYNNEI. Trimming stripped 3 bases from V and 7 bases from J, with 11 bases between. CDR3 nucleotides: TGTGCCAGCAGTGAGGGGGCAGCTTATACGCAGTATTTT. Its protein is CASSEGAAYTQYF.

The CDR3 sequence: CAISESVGGLGSYNEQFF. Written as DNA, the CDR3 is TGTGCCATCAGTGAATCCGTAGGGGGATTGGGGTCCTACAATGAGCAGTTCTTC. The rearrangement links TRBV10-3 to TRBJ2-1; a weak D match, TRBD1 (6 bases). The germline V gene encodes CDR1 ENHRY and CDR2 SYGVKD. The CDR3 contains 18 residues. The ends were cut back, 3 bases at V and 1 base at J, with 19 bases in the middle.

The V and J genes are TRBV7-6 and TRBJ2-1, with a possible D match to TRBD2 (6 bases). This CDR3 is 12 amino acids long. V lost 5 bases, J lost 5 bases, and 7 bases lay in between. Per germline, CDR1 SGHVS and CDR2 FNYEAQ. The CDR3, as DNA: TGTGCCAGCAGCCGGGGGAACAATGAGCAGTTCTTC. Protein sequence: CASSRGNNEQFF.

The chain is built from TRBV5-1 and TRBJ2-1, with 8 bases identical to TRBD2. The CDR3 totals 13 residues. Germline values: CDR1 SGHRS, CDR2 YFSETQ. The trim removed 7 bases at V and 10 bases at J, leaving 10 bases unmatched. CDR3: CASQREGQMEQFF. The CDR3 nucleotides read TGCGCCAGCCAACGGGAGGGCCAAATGGAGCAGTTCTTC.

This chain links TRBV7-9 with TRBJ1-2; D not resolved. This CDR3 region has 16 residues. Trimming cost V 5 bases and J 6 bases, with 22 bases left between them. Per the germline V gene, CDR1 is SEHNR and CDR2 is FQNEAQ (reference sequence). The CDR3 nucleotides read TGTGCCAGCAGCCCAAAGCTCGCGGAGCTCGGCAATGGCTACACCTTC. Translating gives CASSPKLAELGNGYTF.

The chain uses TRBV6-5 and TRBJ2-7; D may be TRBD1 (5 bases). The CDR3 consists of 13 residues. The V gene's germline CDR1 is MNHEY and CDR2 SVGAGI. V was clipped by 2 bases and J by 3 bases, with 8 bases between them. The CDR3 here is CASSYTGGYEQYF. CDR3 DNA: TGTGCCAGCAGTTACACAGGTGGCTACGAGCAGTACTTC.

The V and J genes are TRBV27 and TRBJ2-5; possibly TRBD1 for D (6 bases). CDR3 size: 16 residues. Germline assignment: CDR1 MNHEY and CDR2 SMNVEV (reference sequence). V lost 6 bases to trimming and J lost 5 bases, with 22 bases between them. CDR3 sequence (DNA): TGTGCCAGCAGCCTTATGCCTACAGGGATCTTGGAGACCCAGTACTTC. The encoded protein is CASSLMPTGILETQYF.

The chain joins TRBV19 to TRBJ2-1, with D possibly matching TRBD1 (6 bases). Germline CDR1 reads LNHDA; CDR2 reads SQIVND (reference sequence). This CDR3 contains 13 residues. V was clipped by 6 bases and J by 4 bases, with 10 bases between them. In DNA form, the CDR3 reads TGTGCCAGTAGCCCGACAGGATACAATGAGCAGTTCTTC. Residues: CASSPTGYNEQFF. Filled out from reference TRBV19 and TRBJ2-1, the complete variable domain reads DGGITQSPKYLFRKEGQNVTLSCEQNLNHDAMYWYRQDPGQGLRLIYYSQIVNDFQKGDIAEGYSVSREKKESFPLTVTSAQKNPTAFYLCASSPTGYNEQFFGPGTRLTVL.

This clone was counted a single time. This sequence joins TRBV9 and TRBJ2-2; D is ambiguous. V lost 0 bases, J lost 3 bases, and 9 bases lay in between. The CDR3 spans 15 residues. CDR1 SGDLS and CDR2 YYNGEE come from the germline V gene. The DNA for the CDR3 is TGTGCCAGCAGCGTAGCGCAGGCATACACCGGGGAGCTGTTTTTT. It is translated as CASSVAQAYTGELFF.

The V and J genes are TRBV28 and TRBJ2-2; 12 bases line up with TRBD2. Germline V gene sequence: CDR1 MDHEN, CDR2 SYDVKM. V gave up 2 bases and J gave up 5 bases; unmatched junction bases: 3. The CDR3 runs to 16 residues. The CDR3 nucleotides read TGTGCCAGCAGTTTAGGACTAGCGGGAAGTACCGGGGAGCTGTTTTTT. It translates to CASSLGLAGSTGELFF.

A few counts support this clone. The chain has TRBV28 and TRBJ1-1; D not resolved. Germline values: CDR1 MDHEN, CDR2 SYDVKM. The CDR3 loop spans 12 amino acids. The V gene lost 3 bases and the J gene lost 4 bases, with 6 bases spanning the gap. The CDR3 DNA reads TGTGCCAGCAGTTTCTATGGCACTGAAGCTTTCTTT. The encoded protein is CASSFYGTEAFF.

CDR3 in amino acids: CASSIGGQQQYF. The CDR3 DNA is TGTGCCAGTAGTATAGGAGGACAGCAGCAGTATTTT. The V and J genes are TRBV19 and TRBJ2-3, with D possibly TRBD1 on 6 matching bases. The CDR3 covers 12 residues. Germline V gene lookup returns CDR1 LNHDA and CDR2 SQIVND (reference sequence). Trimming took 1 base from V and 11 from J, leaving 10 bases between them.

The chain joins TRBV29-1 to TRBJ1-2, with D possibly TRBD1 on 5 matching bases. Germline V gene lookup returns CDR1 SQVTM and CDR2 ANQGSEA. Between the trimmed V and J ends, which lost 5 bases and 0 bases, there was a span of 19 bases. The CDR3 contains 16 residues. As DNA, the CDR3 is TGCAGCGTTAAAGGGGCTACCGGGACCCCTAACTATGGCTACACCTTC. It codes for CSVKGATGTPNYGYTF.

The chain carries TRBV27 and TRBJ2-1; no firm D call. The germline V gene has CDR1 MNHEY and CDR2 SMNVEV (reference sequence). Trimming cost V 8 bases and J 7 bases, with 12 bases left between them. The CDR3 is made up of 12 amino acids. CDR3 amino acids: CASSRTLNEQFF. CDR3 DNA: TGTGCCAGCTCCAGAACACTGAATGAGCAGTTCTTC.

The chain employs TRBV9 and TRBJ2-1; D not certain. The CDR3 covers 17 residues. The V gene lost 3 bases and the J gene lost 2 bases, with 18 bases spanning the gap. Looked up from germline, CDR1 is SGDLS and CDR2 is YYNGEE. The CDR3 protein is CASSADGRPGAYNEQFF. CDR3 DNA sequence: TGTGCCAGCAGCGCGGACGGAAGGCCAGGTGCCTACAATGAGCAGTTCTTC.

The chain joins TRBV10-3 to TRBJ2-7; D is unresolved. CDR3 length: 14 residues. Germline assignment: CDR1 ENHRY and CDR2 SYGVKD. Trimming stripped 2 bases from V and 1 base from J, with 9 bases between. CDR3 amino acids: CAISEVDASYEQYF. The CDR3 bases are TGTGCCATCAGTGAGGTAGACGCGTCCTACGAGCAGTACTTC.

Here the CDR3 reads CASSFGQTYGYTF. The CDR3 nucleotides read TGCGCCAGCAGCTTCGGACAGACCTATGGCTACACCTTC. The chain carries TRBV5-1 and TRBJ1-2; tentatively, D is TRBD1 (6 bases). This CDR3 is built from 13 residues. Between the trimmed V and J ends, which lost 2 bases and 4 bases, there was a span of 9 bases. The germline CDR1 and CDR2 sequences are SGHRS and YFSETQ. Drawing the rest from reference TRBV5-1 and TRBJ1-2, the complete variable domain is KAGVTQTPRYLIKTRGQQVTLSCSPISGHRSVSWYQQTPGQGLQFLFEYFSETQRNKGNFPGRFSGRQFSNSRSEMNVSTLELGDSALYLCASSFGQTYGYTFGSGTRLTVV.

This chain joins TRBV27 and TRBJ2-5; the D is unclear. Germline CDR1 MNHEY, CDR2 SMNVEV (reference sequence). V was trimmed by 2 bases and J by 5 bases, leaving 9 bases between them. This CDR3 has 13 amino acids. CDR3 in DNA: TGTGCCAGCAGTTTAGTTGGGCGGGAGACCCAGTACTTC. As protein: CASSLVGRETQYF.

The J gene is TRBJ2-7, the V gene TRBV4-1, with no clear D. The V and J ends lost 1 base and 2 bases respectively, with 6 bases between them. The CDR3 spans 13 residues. CDR1 is MGHRA and CDR2 is YSYEKL in the germline V gene. The chain's CDR3 is CASSQVGTYEQYF. The CDR3 bases are TGCGCCAGCAGCCAAGTAGGGACCTACGAGCAGTACTTC.

This clone was counted only a few times. The J gene is TRBJ1-4, the V gene TRBV27; D is perhaps TRBD1 (6 bases). The germline gives CDR1 MNHEY, CDR2 SMNVEV (reference sequence). This CDR3 has 16 amino acids. V lost 5 bases and J lost 8, with 21 bases in between. The CDR3 reads CASSKTTTRGQEKLFF. CDR3 coding DNA: TGTGCCAGCAGTAAAACCACAACAAGAGGACAGGAAAAACTGTTTTTT. Full variable domain (outside the CDR3, taken from reference TRBV27 and TRBJ1-4): EAQVTQNPRYLITVTGKKLTVTCSQNMNHEYMSWYRQDPGLGLRQIYYSMNVEVTDKGDVPEGYKVSRKEKRNFPLILESPSPNQTSLYFCASSKTTTRGQEKLFFGSGTQLSVL.

The rearrangement links TRBV5-6 to TRBJ1-2, with 7 positions matching TRBD1. V dropped 3 bases and J dropped 6; count of bases not matched to a gene: 8. This CDR3 has 14 amino acids. Germline loops: CDR1 SGHDT, CDR2 YYEEEE. Here the CDR3 reads CASSSPTGADGYTF. Here the CDR3 DNA reads TGTGCCAGCAGCTCACCTACAGGGGCGGATGGCTACACCTTC. The variable domain in full, completed from reference TRBV5-6 and TRBJ1-2, reads DAGVTQSPTHLIKTRGQQVTLRCSPKSGHDTVSWYQQALGQGPQFIFQYYEEEERQRGNFPDRFSGHQFPNYSSELNVNALLLGDSALYLCASSSPTGADGYTFGSGTRLTVV.

The chain carries TRBV4-1 and TRBJ2-7, with D tentatively TRBD2 (5 bases). The CDR3 covers 14 residues. Germline V gene data show CDR1 as MGHRA and CDR2 as YSYEKL. Trimming left V 3 bases short and J 6 bases short, with 15 bases between. This CDR3 reads CASSQGGLIAEQYF. CDR3 bases: TGCGCCAGCAGCCAGGGCGGGCTCATCGCCGAGCAGTACTTC.

The genes are TRBV5-4 and TRBJ2-3; 8 nucleotides line up with TRBD2. CDR3 length equals 16 residues. The germline gives CDR1 SGHNT, CDR2 YYREEE (reference sequence). The trim removed 4 bases at V and 0 bases at J, leaving 7 bases unmatched. This chain's CDR3 is CASSRTSGSSTDTQYF. The CDR3 DNA is TGTGCCAGCAGCCGAACTAGCGGCTCTAGCACAGATACGCAGTATTTT.

The genes are TRBV6-6 and TRBJ2-7, with D perhaps TRBD1 or TRBD2 (5 bases each). Trimming removed 4 bases at V and 2 bases at J, with 15 bases between. CDR1 is MNHNY, CDR2 SVGAGI, per germline (reference sequence). The CDR3 contains 15 residues. The chain's CDR3 is CASSSGPTGTYEQYF. The CDR3 region has the DNA TGTGCCAGCAGTTCGGGACCTACAGGTACCTACGAGCAGTACTTC.

The chain carries TRBV7-9 and TRBJ2-5, with TRBD2 matching 7 bases. The CDR3 consists of 15 residues. Looked up from germline, CDR1 is SEHNR and CDR2 is FQNEAQ (reference sequence). With 3 bases clipped from V and 6 bases from J, the junction kept 10 bases outside the gene matches. The DNA for the CDR3 is TGTGCCAGCAGCTTGGACGACCTAGCGGCTAAGACCCAGTACTTC. Its protein product is CASSLDDLAAKTQYF.

The rearrangement joins TRBV6-1 to TRBJ2-1, with D maybe TRBD1 (6 bases). Germline V gene sequence: CDR1 MNHNS, CDR2 SASEGT. The germline V and J ends were trimmed by 6 bases and 5 bases, with 14 bases remaining between them. This CDR3 contains 14 residues. The CDR3 region is CASRLTRTDNEQFF. The CDR3 DNA is TGTGCCAGCAGGCTGACCCGGACAGACAATGAGCAGTTCTTC.

The chain links TRBV27 to TRBJ2-7, with D perhaps TRBD1 (5 bases). The CDR3 runs 14 residues. V gave up 5 bases and J gave up 6 bases, with 17 bases separating them. CDR1 is MNHEY and CDR2 is SMNVEV in the germline V gene (reference sequence). The CDR3, as DNA: TGTGCCAGCAGTATCCTACAGGAGATAGGCGAGCAGTACTTC. It codes for CASSILQEIGEQYF.